The subject of this entry is one TCR beta chain. Its antigen is still unknown. These data belong to a study of monozygotic twins with inflammatory bowel disease. Study conclusions and caveats: Twins with IBD had fewer clonotypes in common with others than healthy twins, particularly during disease activity. TCRbeta inverse Simpson diversity was decreased in IBD patients versus healthy co-twins.

CDR3 length equals 17 residues. Germline V gene lookup returns CDR1 SGHVS and CDR2 FNYEAQ. TCRdb re-analyzed the 5' RACE reads; it lists each CDR3 protein once, without DNA. This sample lists approximately 400,000 distinct CDR3 sequences; its ten largest clones have approximately 2.3%. Sequencing was done on a sample of blood. The TCR was taken from a human donor with ulcerative colitis or Crohn's disease, or a healthy co-twin of an affected twin (not recorded which). The chain recombines TRBV7-6 with TRBJ2-5; the TCRdb D gene call, TRBD1, has no DNA to confirm it. This CDR3 is CASSTTPTTGRQETQYF.